Following are 8 T cell receptor beta chains from one sample sequenced in a study of technical replicates of blood from several donors. Using immunoSEQ multiplex PCR, the repertoire was profiled, and TCRdb retains in-frame clones only, with some absent. Among about 63,000 clones listed, around 84% were seen once. The sample taken for sequencing was PBMCs. All receptors come from a human donor in good health. Some clones in this sample may be carry-over from other donors' samples.

This clone was picked up one time. The chain links TRBV7-9 to TRBJ1-6, with TRBD1 identical over 7 bases. This CDR3 spans 13 amino acids. Trimming took 1 base from V and 10 from J; bases not matched to a gene: 1. Germline CDR1 is SEHNR and CDR2 is FQNEAQ (reference sequence). In nucleotides, the CDR3 is TGTGCCAGCAGCTTAGAGACAGGGTCACCCCTCCACTTT. It specifies CASSLETGSPLHF.

The J gene is TRBJ2-7, the V gene TRBV7-3, with TRBD2 matching over 11 bases. This CDR3 spans 15 amino acids. V shed 6 bases, J shed 4 bases, and the junction held 8 bases outside the gene matches. The V gene's germline CDR1 is SGHTA and CDR2 FQGTGA. For the CDR3, the DNA is TGTGCCAGCAGTCTCGCTAGCGGGGGGTTATACGAGCAGTACTTC. It encodes CASSLASGGLYEQYF.

The chain combines TRBV7-2 with TRBJ2-5; the match to TRBD2 covers 7 bases. Losses at the gene ends were 4 bases for V and 3 bases for J; bases not matched to a gene: 5. Germline CDR1 and CDR2: SGHTA and FQGNSA. The CDR3 is made up of 14 amino acids. The CDR3 here is CASSSRTRKETQYF. Written as DNA, the CDR3 is TGTGCCAGCAGCTCCCGGACTAGGAAAGAGACCCAGTACTTC.

The chain carries TRBV30 and TRBJ2-3; no firm D call. Germline V lookup: CDR1 GTSNPN, CDR2 SVGIG (reference sequence). The CDR3 is 11 residues long. V was clipped by 0 bases and J by 5 bases, with 3 bases between them. The CDR3 reads CAWSVQDTQYF. The DNA of the CDR3 is TGTGCCTGGAGTGTACAAGATACGCAGTATTTT.

The chain has TRBV29-1 and TRBJ1-2; possible D gene TRBD1, 6 bases. Germline V gene data show CDR1 as SQVTM and CDR2 as ANQGSEA. Trimming left V 4 bases short and J 5 bases short, with 20 bases between. The CDR3 length is 15 residues. CDR3 in amino acids: CSVVPRDRSLYGYTF. CDR3 in DNA: TGCAGCGTTGTCCCCAGAGACAGGAGCCTTTATGGCTACACCTTC.

There are a few counts of this clone. The chain is built from TRBV14 and TRBJ2-6; TRBD2 might be the D (6 bases). Germline CDR1 reads SGHDN; CDR2 reads FVKESK. CDR3 size: 15 residues. Trimming took 5 bases from V and 3 from J, leaving 11 bases between them. The CDR3, as DNA: TGTGCCAGCAGCTTCACCGGGAGTGGGGCCAACGTCCTGACTTTC. It translates to CASSFTGSGANVLTF. Complete variable domain (other parts from reference TRBV14 and TRBJ2-6): EAGVTQFPSHSVIEKGQTVTLRCDPISGHDNLYWYRRVMGKEIKFLLHFVKESKQDESGMPNNRFLAERTGGTYSTLKVQPAELEDSGVYFCASSFTGSGANVLTFGAGSRLTVL.

This rearrangement joins TRBV7-8 to TRBJ2-3; TRBD2 agrees at 14 bases. V shed 5 bases, J shed 4 bases, and the junction held 8 bases outside the gene matches. Germline V gene lookup returns CDR1 SGHVS and CDR2 FQNEAQ. This CDR3 has 17 amino acids. The CDR3 DNA is TGTGCCAGCAGCAACCGCGGGACTAGCGGGAGCGCAGATACGCAGTATTTT. This codes for CASSNRGTSGSADTQYF.

V usage is TRBV30 and J usage is TRBJ2-7, with D possibly being TRBD2 (6 bases). The germline CDR1 and CDR2 sequences are GTSNPN and SVGIG (reference sequence). The CDR3 covers 14 residues. V was shortened by 5 bases and J by 1 base, with 15 bases between the two germline ends. CDR3 sequence reads: CAWDIGGGSYEQYF. The CDR3 region has the DNA TGTGCCTGGGATATCGGGGGAGGATCCTACGAGCAGTACTTC.